These 11 T cell receptor beta chains share one sample of origin, sequenced in a study of OX40 agonist ivuxolimab in advanced cancers. The table came from immunoSEQ multiplex PCR; TCRdb's copy has only in-frame clones and leaves some out. The sample consists of some 76,000 clones, over 70% of them appearing once. Source: CD4+ or CD8+ T cells sorted from blood, taken in a trial of the OX40 agonist ivuxolimab. These receptor sequences come from an adult with an advanced solid tumor such as melanoma, head and neck, liver or kidney cancer.

V and J are TRBV10-3 and TRBJ1-5; TRBD1 matches 8 bases. The V segment lost 6 bases and the J segment 7 bases; nucleotides outside the gene matches: 5. CDR3 length: 13 residues. Germline assignment: CDR1 ENHRY and CDR2 SYGVKD. The CDR3 spells CAIRADRDQPQHF. The CDR3 DNA reads as TGTGCCATCAGAGCGGACAGGGACCAGCCCCAGCATTTT.

V and J are TRBV18 and TRBJ2-2; the D is unclear. CDR3 length: 15 residues. V was shortened by 0 bases and J by 2 bases, with 7 bases between the two germline ends. Germline V lookup: CDR1 KGHSH, CDR2 LQKENI. DNA of the CDR3: TGTGCCAGCTCACCACCCGTAGAAAACACCGGGGAGCTGTTTTTT. Translated, it gives CASSPPVENTGELFF.

The chain carries TRBV4-3 and TRBJ2-3; TRBD1 agrees at 9 bases. With 0 bases clipped from V and 4 bases from J, the junction kept 8 bases outside the gene matches. Germline V CDR1 and CDR2: LGHNA, YSLEER. The CDR3 covers 17 residues. This chain's CDR3 is CASSQDRGDREADTQYF. The CDR3 DNA is TGCGCCAGCAGCCAAGATCGGGGGGACAGGGAGGCAGATACGCAGTATTTT.

The chain combines TRBV5-4 with TRBJ2-7; 8 bases are shared with TRBD1. The ends lost 4 bases at V and 0 bases at J; junction bases unmatched: 6. The CDR3 totals 15 residues. From germline, CDR1 is SGHNT and CDR2 YYREEE (reference sequence). The CDR3 protein is CASSPPGQGSYEQYF. CDR3 nucleotides: TGTGCCAGCAGCCCCCCCGGACAGGGCTCCTACGAGCAGTACTTC. The variable domain in full, completed from reference TRBV5-4 and TRBJ2-7, reads ETGVTQSPTHLIKTRGQQVTLRCSSQSGHNTVSWYQQALGQGPQFIFQYYREEENGRGNFPPRFSGLQFPNYSSELNVNALELDDSALYLCASSPPGQGSYEQYFGPGTRLTVT.

The genes are TRBV4-2 and TRBJ2-7, with TRBD1 matching 10 bases. Germline CDR1 reads LGHNA; CDR2 reads YNFKEQ. V shed 4 bases, J shed 4 bases, and the junction held 13 bases outside the gene matches. This CDR3 has 17 residues. CDR3 amino acids: CASSLAMTGTGAYEQYF. The CDR3 DNA is TGTGCCAGCAGCCTCGCTATGACCGGGACAGGGGCATACGAGCAGTACTTC.

The chain uses TRBV28 and TRBJ2-3; no definite D call. The CDR3 consists of 12 residues. Germline V gene data show CDR1 as MDHEN and CDR2 as SYDVKM. Trimming removed 8 bases from V and 2 bases from J, with 8 bases in between. CDR3 loop: CASVGLTDTQYF. As DNA, the CDR3 is TGTGCCAGCGTGGGCCTCACAGATACGCAGTATTTT.

V gene TRBV5-1 combines with J gene TRBJ1-1, with D perhaps TRBD1 (6 bases). Germline values: CDR1 SGHRS, CDR2 YFSETQ. The CDR3 is 13 amino acids. V was cut by 3 bases and J by 7 bases, with 13 bases left in between. The CDR3, as DNA: TGCGCCAGCAGCTGGGGGCTGGGACTTGAAGCTTTCTTT. Translation: CASSWGLGLEAFF. Combining the CDR3 with reference TRBV5-1 and TRBJ1-1 gives the whole variable domain KAGVTQTPRYLIKTRGQQVTLSCSPISGHRSVSWYQQTPGQGLQFLFEYFSETQRNKGNFPGRFSGRQFSNSRSEMNVSTLELGDSALYLCASSWGLGLEAFFGQGTRLTVV.

This clone was observed a handful of times. This chain joins TRBV10-3 and TRBJ1-5; a possible D gene is TRBD1 (6 bases). Germline V gene data show CDR1 as ENHRY and CDR2 as SYGVKD. The germline V and J ends were trimmed by 4 bases and 5 bases, with 15 bases remaining between them. This CDR3 is built from 15 residues. CDR3 loop: CAISGTGISDQPQHF. The CDR3 DNA follows: TGTGCCATCAGTGGAACAGGGATCTCGGATCAGCCCCAGCATTTT.

The V gene is TRBV9, the J gene TRBJ1-1; 8 bases are shared with TRBD1. CDR1 and CDR2 (germline): SGDLS, YYNGEE. The CDR3 consists of 14 residues. The V and J ends lost 4 bases and 4 bases, in that order; junction bases with no gene match: 6. CDR3 in DNA: TGTGCCAGCAGCAAAAACAGGGGGTCCACTGAAGCTTTCTTT. It specifies CASSKNRGSTEAFF.

V is TRBV6-6 and J is TRBJ2-5, with 7 bases fitting TRBD1. Trimming removed 2 bases from V and 5 bases from J; junction bases left unmatched: 8. Looked up from germline, CDR1 is MNHNY and CDR2 is SVGAGI (reference sequence). This CDR3 contains 15 residues. The CDR3 bases are TGTGCCAGCAGTTACCTCGGACAGGCAGGGGAGACCCAGTACTTC. This translates into CASSYLGQAGETQYF.

V and J are TRBV5-1 and TRBJ2-3; D is possibly TRBD2 (5 bases). V gave up 5 bases and J gave up 0 bases, with 13 bases separating them. The germline V gene has CDR1 SGHRS and CDR2 YFSETQ. The CDR3 contains 15 residues. CDR3 coding DNA: TGCGCCAGCAGTCCAGACTACCCTAGCACAGATACGCAGTATTTT. Translation gives CASSPDYPSTDTQYF.